What follows are 25 T cell receptor beta chains derived from one specimen sequenced in a study of vaccination and CD4 T cells after COVID-19. Treatment noted: roughly 10-day PBMC culture with coronavirus spike peptide pools or control peptides (ViraFEST assay). Cultured CD4+ T cell DNA underwent sequencing with the Oncomine TCR Beta short-read assay. TCRdb redid the calling of the PCR reads with MiXCR, one entry per CDR3 protein. The sample lists 15,000 to 20,000 distinct CDR3 sequences, 50% to 60% occurring once. No antigen has been identified for these receptors. The specimen was CD4+ T cells from blood, cultured in vitro. These receptors were collected from a human donor who had recovered from COVID-19.

V and J are TRBV4-2 and TRBJ2-5; TRBD2 aligns across 9 bases. J was trimmed by 0 bases and V by 3 bases; bases with no gene match: 8. The CDR3 covers 17 residues. The germline V gene has CDR1 LGHNA and CDR2 YNFKEQ. CDR3 loop: CASSQGLAGPYQETQYF. CDR3 nucleotides: TGTGCCAGCAGCCAGGGGCTAGCGGGGCCGTACCAAGAGACCCAGTACTTC.

The chain is built from TRBV7-3 and TRBJ2-5; 7 positions match TRBD2. Looked up from germline, CDR1 is SGHTA and CDR2 is FQGTGA. The V segment lost 5 bases and the J segment 2 bases; nucleotides outside the gene matches: 8. The CDR3 runs to 15 residues. The CDR3 protein is CASSPGTTAQETQYF. The DNA of the CDR3 is TGTGCCAGCAGCCCCGGGACTACTGCTCAAGAGACCCAGTACTTC.

A few counts support this clonotype. The V gene is TRBV19, the J gene TRBJ1-1; 9 positions match TRBD1. J lost 6 bases, V lost 5 bases, and 4 bases had no gene match. The CDR3 sequence is 13 residues long. The germline gives CDR1 LNHDA, CDR2 SQIVND (reference sequence). This CDR3 reads CASSWTGAPEAFF. CDR3 sequence (DNA): TGTGCCAGTAGTTGGACAGGGGCCCCTGAAGCTTTCTTT.

In its sample, this clonotype was seen a few times. This rearrangement joins TRBV7-3 to TRBJ2-5, with 13 bases that match TRBD2. The CDR3 consists of 16 residues. Germline CDR1 SGHTA, CDR2 FQGTGA. J gave up 2 bases and V 4 bases, and 4 bases lay outside the gene matches. As DNA, the CDR3 is TGTGCCAGCAGCTCCGGGGGACTAGCGGGACAAGAGACCCAGTACTTC. This codes for CASSSGGLAGQETQYF. Full variable domain (outside the CDR3, taken from reference TRBV7-3 and TRBJ2-5): GAGVSQTPSNKVTEKGKYVELRCDPISGHTALYWYRQSLGQGPEFLIYFQGTGAADDSGLPNDRFFAVRPEGSVSTLKIQRTERGDSAVYLCASSSGGLAGQETQYFGPGTRLLVL.

The genes are TRBV11-2 and TRBJ1-6, with D uncertain. Germline V CDR1 and CDR2: SGHAT, FQNNGV. This CDR3 is 17 amino acids long. Trimming pared 2 bases from V and 7 bases from J, leaving 18 bases between. CDR3 in amino acids: CASSLLPIGTKNSPLHF. DNA of the CDR3: TGTGCCAGCAGCTTACTTCCGATCGGTACAAAGAATTCACCCCTCCACTTT. Full variable domain (remainder filled in from reference TRBV11-2 and TRBJ1-6): EAGVAQSPRYKIIEKRQSVAFWCNPISGHATLYWYQQILGQGPKLLIQFQNNGVVDDSQLPKDRFSAERLKGVDSTLKIQPAKLEDSAVYLCASSLLPIGTKNSPLHFGNGTRLTVT.

In its sample, this clonotype was seen once. The V call is TRBV20-1, the J call TRBJ2-7; D remains ambiguous. This CDR3 has 12 amino acids. Germline lookup yields CDR1 DFQATT and CDR2 SNEGSKA (reference sequence). The V and J ends lost 3 bases and 4 bases respectively, with 10 bases between them. CDR3 bases: TGCAGTGCTAGGAGGCTTAGGTACGAGCAGTACTTC. Translation: CSARRLRYEQYF.

Only one count was recorded for this clonotype. The V call is TRBV10-3, the J call TRBJ2-3, with D perhaps TRBD1 or TRBD2 (5 bases each). CDR3 length: 15 residues. V dropped 2 bases and J dropped 2 bases, with 11 bases sitting between them. Per germline, CDR1 ENHRY and CDR2 SYGVKD. The CDR3 DNA reads TGTGCCATCAGTGAGGGGGACGGGATCACAGATACGCAGTATTTT. Protein product: CAISEGDGITDTQYF.

CDR3 region: CASSFWDRETGELFF. CDR3 in DNA: TGTGCCAGCAGCTTTTGGGACAGGGAGACCGGGGAGCTGTTTTTT. This chain joins TRBV7-2 and TRBJ2-2, with TRBD1 matching over 9 bases. Germline trimming cut 3 bases from V and 5 bases from J; bases unmatched to any gene: 4. The CDR3 covers 15 residues. CDR1 and CDR2 from the germline V gene are SGHTA and FQGNSA.

This clonotype was seen a handful of times. V usage is TRBV11-2 and J usage is TRBJ1-3; TRBD1 agrees at 10 bases. V dropped 5 bases and J dropped 6; count of bases not matched to a gene: 7. The germline V gene has CDR1 SGHAT and CDR2 FQNNGV. This CDR3 is 15 amino acids long. The DNA for the CDR3 is TGTGCCAGCAGCCCGGGACAGGGGATAACAAACACCATATATTTT. Translation gives CASSPGQGITNTIYF. Looking up the rest from reference TRBV11-2 and TRBJ1-3 gives the full variable domain: EAGVAQSPRYKIIEKRQSVAFWCNPISGHATLYWYQQILGQGPKLLIQFQNNGVVDDSQLPKDRFSAERLKGVDSTLKIQPAKLEDSAVYLCASSPGQGITNTIYFGEGSWLTVV.

This rearrangement joins TRBV28 to TRBJ1-1; a weak D match, TRBD1 (6 bases). V was pared by 6 bases and J by 1 base, with 15 bases between. This CDR3 region has 15 residues. Per germline, CDR1 MDHEN and CDR2 SYDVKM. This CDR3 reads CASSPTWGQNTEAFF. The CDR3 DNA is TGTGCCAGCAGCCCCACATGGGGGCAGAACACTGAAGCTTTCTTT.

The chain links TRBV12-3 or TRBV12-4 to TRBJ1-1; D is unclear. The CDR3 is 14 amino acids. V lost 5 bases and J lost 2, with 12 bases in between. The CDR3 DNA follows: TGTGCCAGCAGTGGTAAGGATTATAACACTGAAGCTTTCTTT. It encodes CASSGKDYNTEAFF.

This clonotype was seen a single time. The V and J genes are TRBV7-2 and TRBJ2-7, with 13 nucleotides matching TRBD2. From germline, CDR1 is SGHTA and CDR2 FQGNSA. The V and J ends lost 1 base and 5 bases, in that order; junction bases with no gene match: 5. This CDR3 spans 16 amino acids. For the CDR3, the DNA is TGTGCCAGCAGCTTAGGGACTAGCGGGAGAGCGAACGAGCAGTACTTC. Translating it yields CASSLGTSGRANEQYF. Based on the CDR3 plus reference TRBV7-2 and TRBJ2-7, the full variable domain is GAGVSQSPSNKVTEKGKDVELRCDPISGHTALYWYRQSLGQGLEFLIYFQGNSAPDKSGLPSDRFSAERTGGSVSTLTIQRTQQEDSAVYLCASSLGTSGRANEQYFGPGTRLTVT.

As DNA, the CDR3 is TGTGCCAGCGGCTTGGCTCCGGGACTAGCCCAAGAGACCCAGTACTTC. It yields the protein CASGLAPGLAQETQYF. V gene TRBV6-2 or TRBV6-3 combines with J gene TRBJ2-5; 9 bases map to TRBD2. Germline values: CDR1 MNHEY, CDR2 SVGEGT. The CDR3 is 16 residues long. V was clipped by 8 bases and J by 1 base; unmatched bases: 11.

This clonotype has more than one count but fewer than ten. The J gene is TRBJ2-7, the V gene TRBV12-5; D call uncertain. This CDR3 contains 13 residues. The germline gives CDR1 LGHNT, CDR2 FRNRAP. The V end lost 1 base, the J end lost 5 bases, and 9 bases lay between the germline ends. CDR3 loop: CASGLGAQHEQYF. The CDR3 DNA follows: TGTGCTAGTGGTTTGGGAGCCCAACACGAGCAGTACTTC.

This rearrangement joins TRBV20-1 to TRBJ2-7, with no clear D. Germline assignment: CDR1 DFQATT and CDR2 SNEGSKA (reference sequence). This CDR3 has 14 amino acids. V gave up 3 bases and J gave up 3 bases, with 15 bases separating them. The CDR3 DNA reads as TGCAGTGCTAGGCGTGTGAAGAGCGACTACGAGCAGTACTTC. This translates into CSARRVKSDYEQYF.

V is TRBV30 and J is TRBJ1-2; D remains ambiguous. The CDR3 has 13 amino acids. Germline V gene sequence: CDR1 GTSNPN, CDR2 SVGIG (reference sequence). V was pared by 3 bases and J by 3 bases, with 11 bases between. This CDR3 is CAWRPPGDYGYTF. DNA of the CDR3: TGTGCCTGGAGGCCCCCGGGAGACTATGGCTACACCTTC.

This sequence joins TRBV5-1 and TRBJ2-5; D call uncertain. The germline V gene encodes CDR1 SGHRS and CDR2 YFSETQ. Trimming took off 1 base at V and 1 base at J, with 8 bases between the two ends. This CDR3 comprises 14 residues. The CDR3, as DNA: TGCGCCAGCAGCTTGTTCCTAAGCCAAGAGACCCAGTACTTC. Protein: CASSLFLSQETQYF.

This clonotype was seen a few times. J is TRBJ1-2 and V is TRBV20-1, with D maybe TRBD1 (6 bases). Germline CDR1 is DFQATT and CDR2 is SNEGSKA (reference sequence). The V end lost 6 bases, the J end lost 8 bases, and 22 bases lay between the germline ends. There are 14 residues in the CDR3. Here the CDR3 reads CSARVTTGFGGYTF. In DNA, the CDR3 is TGCAGTGCGCGAGTCACCACAGGGTTCGGGGGCTACACCTTC.

This clonotype was observed a few times. The chain recombines TRBV19 with TRBJ2-3; no reliable D call. Germline CDR1 reads LNHDA; CDR2 reads SQIVND (reference sequence). The CDR3 covers 13 residues. The V gene lost 7 bases and the J gene lost 4 bases, with 12 bases spanning the gap. CDR3 DNA: TGTGCCAGTACCCCCCAGCGTCCAGATACGCAGTATTTT. Translating it yields CASTPQRPDTQYF.

This clonotype appeared a few times. The chain recombines TRBV6-1 with TRBJ2-5; 8 bases are a match to TRBD1. Trimming took 5 bases from V and 4 from J; bases not matched to a gene: 6. Germline values: CDR1 MNHNS, CDR2 SASEGT. The CDR3 has 14 residues. CDR3 nucleotides: TGTGCCAGCAGTCAGGGGGCGGGTAGAGAGACCCAGTACTTC. Its translation: CASSQGAGRETQYF.

CDR3 coding DNA: TGTGCCAGTAACGTTTGGGGCACTGAAGCTTTCTTT. It specifies CASNVWGTEAFF. This chain connects TRBV19 to TRBJ1-1; no clear D. Germline V gives CDR1 LNHDA, CDR2 SQIVND (reference sequence). The CDR3 spans 12 residues. The V and J ends lost 7 bases and 4 bases respectively, with 10 bases between them.

This clonotype was seen only a few times. The genes are TRBV7-3 and TRBJ2-2; D remains unclear. Deletions cut 2 bases from V and 8 bases from J, with 12 bases between. Germline V CDR1 and CDR2: SGHTA, FQGTGA. This CDR3 comprises 14 residues. The CDR3 DNA is TGTGCCAGCAGCTTAGCCGCCCCCGGTGGGGAGCTGTTTTTT. It is translated as CASSLAAPGGELFF.

This chain joins TRBV12-3 or TRBV12-4 and TRBJ2-1; the D gene is possibly TRBD1 (7 bases). This CDR3 spans 14 amino acids. Trimming took 3 bases from V and 7 from J, leaving 13 bases between them. The CDR3 nucleotides are TGTGCCAGCAGTTTCGGCGGGACAGAGAATGAGCAGTTCTTC. It translates to CASSFGGTENEQFF.

The gene calls are TRBV19 and TRBJ1-2, with D possibly TRBD1 on 6 matching bases. Germline CDR1 LNHDA, CDR2 SQIVND (reference sequence). The CDR3 spans 13 residues. Trimming removed 5 bases at V and 8 bases at J, with 15 bases between. CDR3 DNA: TGTGCCAGTAGTCCTCCAGGGGCCCGGGGCTACACCTTC. It codes for CASSPPGARGYTF.

The V gene is TRBV20-1, the J gene TRBJ2-3; tentative D call: TRBD2 (6 bases). CDR3 size: 15 residues. The ends were cut back, 6 bases at V and 4 bases at J, with 20 bases in the middle. Per germline, CDR1 DFQATT and CDR2 SNEGSKA (reference sequence). CDR3 sequence (DNA): TGCAGTGCCCCCCGGTGGCGGGAAAGTTCAGATACGCAGTATTTT. Its translation is CSAPRWRESSDTQYF.